This T cell receptor beta chain emerged from a study of cytomegalovirus exposure and HLA in healthy donors. Overall study results and limits: Associated with HLA alleles at 0.05 false discovery rate in a later analysis were some 16,000 TCR beta sequences.

Samples came from healthy bone marrow donors. Looked up from germline, CDR1 is SGHRS and CDR2 is YFSETQ. The CDR3 sequence is 15 residues long. Trimming pared 7 bases from V and 2 bases from J, leaving 19 bases between. The PCR had 60 Vbeta and 13 Jbeta primers. The data were produced by immunoSEQ multiplex PCR, yet TCRdb's version contains in-frame clones alone and is incomplete. The repertoire holds around 300,000 clones, 72% seen once, with under 3% in the top ten. The sample holds one count of this clone. What it binds is unknown. The receptor was derived from a female donor in good health and CMV-seronegative. The source material was PBMCs. The V gene is TRBV5-1, the J gene TRBJ2-7, with D tentatively TRBD1 (5 bases). This CDR3 is CASQLGAGSPYEQYF. CDR3 sequence (DNA): TGCGCCAGCCAGCTTGGGGCAGGCAGCCCCTACGAGCAGTACTTC.